The 27 T cell receptor beta chains presented below share a single source sample, sequenced in a study of cytomegalovirus exposure and HLA in healthy donors. The PCR was carried out with 60 Vbeta primers and 13 Jbeta primers. The repertoire was sequenced with immunoSEQ multiplex PCR; TCRdb's copy has only in-frame clones and lacks some. Among roughly 200,000 clones listed, about 88% were seen once. Sample: PBMCs. These receptor sequences come from a woman under 40 in good health and CMV-seronegative.

The chain couples TRBV6-5 to TRBJ2-4, with D hard to call. This CDR3 contains 14 residues. Trimming removed 6 bases at V and 0 bases at J, with 9 bases between. Per the germline V gene, CDR1 is MNHEY and CDR2 is SVGAGI. The CDR3 DNA is TGTGCCAGCAGGGGCTCCCTAGCCAAAAACATTCAGTACTTC. Translating gives CASRGSLAKNIQYF.

This chain uses TRBV28 with TRBJ2-5; tentative D call: TRBD2 (7 bases). The V and J ends lost 3 bases and 3 bases respectively, with 14 bases between them. Germline CDR1 reads MDHEN; CDR2 reads SYDVKM. CDR3 length: 15 amino acids. The CDR3 region is CASSFAGATKETQYF. The CDR3 DNA sequence: TGTGCCAGCAGTTTTGCGGGGGCGACGAAAGAGACCCAGTACTTC.

The J gene is TRBJ2-6, the V gene TRBV5-5; 7 bases match TRBD1. V dropped 1 base and J dropped 2; count of bases not matched to a gene: 6. CDR1 and CDR2 from the germline V gene are SGHKS and YYEKEE (reference sequence). The CDR3 contains 17 residues. The chain's CDR3 is CASSLRDSSTGANVLTF. The CDR3 nucleotides read TGTGCCAGCAGCTTGCGGGACAGCTCCACTGGGGCCAACGTCCTGACTTTC.

In this sample, this clone turned up once. The CDR3 protein is CASSLRREGTDTQYF. Written as DNA, the CDR3 is TGTGCCAGCAGCTTGCGGCGGGAGGGCACAGATACGCAGTATTTT. The chain couples TRBV5-4 to TRBJ2-3, with 8 bases aligning to TRBD2. V was pared by 1 base and J by 1 base, with 2 bases of the junction left unmatched. CDR3 length: 15 amino acids. Germline V gene sequence: CDR1 SGHNT, CDR2 YYREEE (reference sequence).

V and J are TRBV6-5 and TRBJ2-2; 14 bases fit TRBD2. This CDR3 is 14 amino acids long. Germline assignment: CDR1 MNHEY and CDR2 SVGAGI. V was pared by 10 bases and J by 5 bases, with 3 bases of the junction left unmatched. This chain's CDR3 is CATGTSGGTGELFF. The CDR3 DNA sequence: TGTGCCACCGGGACTAGCGGGGGAACCGGGGAGCTGTTTTTT.

J is TRBJ2-2 and V is TRBV7-3; perhaps TRBD2 as D (6 bases). Trimming cost V 5 bases and J 2 bases, with 12 bases left between them. The CDR3 contains 15 residues. CDR1 SGHTA and CDR2 FQGTGA come from the germline V gene. The CDR3 sequence is CASSPPGANTGELFF. Here the CDR3 DNA reads TGTGCCAGCAGCCCCCCGGGAGCTAACACCGGGGAGCTGTTTTTT.

The V gene is TRBV5-3, the J gene TRBJ2-5; 14 bases agree with TRBD2. TRBV5-3 is recorded as an ORF, its role being uncertain. V lost 10 bases and J lost 4; bases outside the gene matches: 6. This CDR3 has 14 residues. Here the CDR3 reads CASGGTSGGETQYF. The CDR3 DNA reads TGTGCCTCAGGGGGGACTAGCGGGGGAGAGACCCAGTACTTC.

The chain recombines TRBV5-1 with TRBJ1-2; D is undetermined. This CDR3 contains 14 residues. CDR1 and CDR2 (germline): SGHRS, YFSETQ. The V end lost 2 bases, the J end lost 5 bases, and 13 bases lay between the germline ends. CDR3 nucleotides: TGCGCCAGCAGCTTAGGTCCGGGAACGTATGGCTACACCTTC. It encodes CASSLGPGTYGYTF.

The rearrangement uses TRBV18 and TRBJ2-7; 12 positions agree with TRBD1. The germline V gene encodes CDR1 KGHSH and CDR2 LQKENI. The CDR3 is 15 residues long. The ends lost 6 bases at V and 2 bases at J; junction bases unmatched: 5. This chain's CDR3 is CASSSGTGGAYEQYF. The CDR3 bases are TGTGCCAGCTCGTCTGGGACAGGGGGCGCCTACGAGCAGTACTTC. Combining the CDR3 with reference TRBV18 and TRBJ2-7 gives the whole variable domain NAGVMQNPRHLVRRRGQEARLRCSPMKGHSHVYWYRQLPEEGLKFMVYLQKENIIDESGMPKERFSAEFPKEGPSILRIQQVVRGDSAAYFCASSSGTGGAYEQYFGPGTRLTVT.

The count of this clone is one. The chain joins TRBV10-3 to TRBJ2-3; 9 bases align to TRBD2. The CDR3 totals 15 residues. Trimming took 3 bases from V and 5 from J; bases not matched to a gene: 6. The V gene's germline CDR1 is ENHRY and CDR2 SYGVKD. CDR3 nucleotides: TGTGCCATCAGTGAAGGGCTAGCGGGGATAGATACGCAGTATTTT. Its protein product is CAISEGLAGIDTQYF.

The chain employs TRBV7-3 and TRBJ1-1; D may be TRBD1 (5 bases). This CDR3 region has 15 residues. Germline V gene lookup returns CDR1 SGHTA and CDR2 FQGTGA. Trimming took 1 base from V and 1 from J, leaving 10 bases between them. The chain's CDR3 is CASSLSGQGNTEAFF. The CDR3 nucleotides are TGTGCCAGCAGCTTAAGTGGGCAGGGGAACACTGAAGCTTTCTTT. Together with reference TRBV7-3 and TRBJ1-1, the CDR3 gives the full variable domain: GAGVSQTPSNKVTEKGKYVELRCDPISGHTALYWYRQSLGQGPEFLIYFQGTGAADDSGLPNDRFFAVRPEGSVSTLKIQRTERGDSAVYLCASSLSGQGNTEAFFGQGTRLTVV.

The J gene is TRBJ1-2, the V gene TRBV5-1; 9 bases fit TRBD1. Losses at the gene ends were 0 bases for V and 5 bases for J; bases not matched to a gene: 5. In germline, CDR1 is SGHRS, CDR2 YFSETQ. This CDR3 comprises 15 residues. CDR3 nucleotides: TGCGCCAGCAGCTTGGCCGGGACAGGGTCATATGGCTACACCTTC. Residues: CASSLAGTGSYGYTF.

The chain combines TRBV5-1 with TRBJ2-7; 7 bases align to TRBD1. The ends lost 3 bases at V and 5 bases at J; junction bases unmatched: 5. Germline loops: CDR1 SGHRS, CDR2 YFSETQ. The CDR3 has 13 amino acids. The CDR3 DNA reads as TGCGCCAGCAGCTGGACAGGAGGTCACGAGCAGTACTTC. Protein product: CASSWTGGHEQYF.

The chain employs TRBV7-8 and TRBJ2-1, with TRBD1 matching over 8 bases. Germline lookup yields CDR1 SGHVS and CDR2 FQNEAQ. The CDR3 runs to 16 residues. V lost 4 bases and J lost 6; bases outside the gene matches: 11. CDR3 in DNA: TGTGCCAGCAGCTCCCTTCAGGGGGCCCCTCTCAATGAGCAGTTCTTC. This encodes CASSSLQGAPLNEQFF.

The V gene is TRBV5-1, the J gene TRBJ1-1; weak D call: TRBD1 (5 bases). CDR1 SGHRS and CDR2 YFSETQ come from the germline V gene. The CDR3 consists of 15 residues. Deletions cut 2 bases from V and 3 bases from J, with 14 bases between. The CDR3 coding sequence is TGCGCCAGCAGCTTTCGCCGGGGAGGGGACACTGAAGCTTTCTTT. It translates to CASSFRRGGDTEAFF.

The chain recombines TRBV5-6 with TRBJ1-2; 9 bases agree with TRBD1. V shed 3 bases and J 7 bases; nucleotides not matched to a gene: 4. The CDR3 is 13 residues long. The germline V gene has CDR1 SGHDT and CDR2 YYEEEE. CDR3 sequence (DNA): TGTGCCAGCAGCTACGGGACAGGGATTGGCTACACCTTC. It translates to CASSYGTGIGYTF.

The rearrangement joins TRBV11-2 to TRBJ2-7, with 9 bases fitting TRBD1. Trimming removed 5 bases from V and 2 bases from J; junction bases left unmatched: 16. The CDR3 loop spans 18 amino acids. The V gene's germline CDR1 is SGHAT and CDR2 FQNNGV. The CDR3 nucleotides are TGTGCCAGCAGCCCCCTAGGGAGGGACAGGGATGAAACCTACGAGCAGTACTTC. Translated: CASSPLGRDRDETYEQYF.

The chain couples TRBV7-9 to TRBJ1-2; tentative D call: TRBD1 (5 bases). The ends were cut back, 4 bases at V and 6 bases at J, with 21 bases in the middle. CDR3 length: 16 residues. Germline V CDR1 and CDR2: SEHNR, FQNEAQ (reference sequence). CDR3 DNA sequence: TGTGCCAGCAGCTCCGACTCTATCGGCAGGGTTAATGGCTACACCTTC. The encoded protein is CASSSDSIGRVNGYTF.

The chain combines TRBV5-1 with TRBJ2-7; D is ambiguous. The length of the CDR3 is 12 residues. V lost 1 base and J 4 bases, leaving 6 bases between the germline ends. Per the germline V gene, CDR1 is SGHRS and CDR2 is YFSETQ. The CDR3 DNA sequence: TGCGCCAGCAGCTTGTCCGGGTACGAGCAGTACTTC. Translating it yields CASSLSGYEQYF.

The genes are TRBV7-8 and TRBJ1-1; D is unclear. V gave up 5 bases and J gave up 0 bases, with 13 bases separating them. CDR3 length: 15 residues. In germline, CDR1 is SGHVS, CDR2 FQNEAQ. As DNA, the CDR3 is TGTGCCAGCAGCCCACATTACGCCTTGAACACTGAAGCTTTCTTT. This encodes CASSPHYALNTEAFF.

The J gene is TRBJ1-3, the V gene TRBV14; maybe TRBD1 (6 bases). Germline V CDR1 and CDR2: SGHDN, FVKESK. There are 15 residues in the CDR3. V was cut by 4 bases and J by 1 base, with 11 bases left in between. CDR3 bases: TGTGCCAGCAGCCGACCCAGGGGATCTGGAAACACCATATATTTT. Amino acids: CASSRPRGSGNTIYF.

This clone appeared a single time. CDR3 sequence (DNA): TGCAGCGTTGTAACTAGCGCCACTAGCACAGATACGCAGTATTTT. As protein: CSVVTSATSTDTQYF. The chain is built from TRBV29-1 and TRBJ2-3; 7 nucleotides agree with TRBD2. Trimming took 4 bases from V and 0 from J; bases not matched to a gene: 7. The CDR3 covers 15 residues. The germline V gene encodes CDR1 SQVTM and CDR2 ANQGSEA.

The chain uses TRBV4-2 and TRBJ2-5; 10 nucleotides line up with TRBD1. Germline V lookup: CDR1 LGHNA, CDR2 YNFKEQ. This CDR3 contains 21 residues. V was clipped by 0 bases and J by 11 bases; unmatched bases: 27. CDR3 in amino acids: CASSQEEWETGGVEPFREQYF. The CDR3 nucleotides read TGTGCCAGCAGCCAAGAGGAGTGGGAGACAGGGGGCGTGGAGCCCTTTCGTGAGCAGTACTTC.

This chain connects TRBV4-1 to TRBJ2-7; 7 bases match TRBD1. V was pared by 2 bases and J by 5 bases, with 6 bases of the junction left unmatched. The CDR3 has 14 residues. The germline V gene encodes CDR1 MGHRA and CDR2 YSYEKL. The CDR3 spells CASSQPSTGNEQYF. The CDR3 DNA reads as TGCGCCAGCAGCCAACCGTCGACAGGGAACGAGCAGTACTTC.

The rearrangement uses TRBV27 and TRBJ1-2; no clear D. Germline-derived CDR1 and CDR2 are MNHEY and SMNVEV (reference sequence). Trimming pared 6 bases from V and 5 bases from J, leaving 16 bases between. The length of the CDR3 is 14 residues. CDR3 loop: CASRPNSERYGYTF. The DNA of the CDR3 is TGTGCCAGCAGACCGAATAGTGAGAGGTATGGCTACACCTTC.

This clone was recorded once. The V gene is TRBV6-1, the J gene TRBJ1-1; D is unclear. Germline loops: CDR1 MNHNS, CDR2 SASEGT. This CDR3 has 15 residues. The V gene lost 3 bases and the J gene lost 1 base, with 12 bases spanning the gap. CDR3 in DNA: TGTGCCAGCAGTGATCCAGGACGGGGGAACACTGAAGCTTTCTTT. It codes for CASSDPGRGNTEAFF.

This chain uses TRBV5-5 with TRBJ1-2; the match to TRBD1 covers 9 bases. Germline-derived CDR1 and CDR2 are SGHKS and YYEKEE (reference sequence). The CDR3 spans 13 residues. Trimming took 0 bases from V and 7 from J; bases not matched to a gene: 1. Here the CDR3 reads CASSLEQGAGYTF. The CDR3 DNA follows: TGTGCCAGCAGCTTGGAACAGGGGGCTGGCTACACCTTC.